Each of the 27 T cell receptor beta chains below was sequenced from the same sample in a study of T cell repertoires in cytomegalovirus infection. Their target antigens are unknown. TCRdb called the reads again in MiXCR, with one record for every CDR3 protein. The sample records over 250,000 distinct CDR3 sequences, 20% to 25% being singletons. Sequences were derived from cultured PBMCs, sampled from culture after CMV antigen stimulation. Source of these receptors: a human donor in good health (CMV status not recorded). Some clones in this sample may be carry-over from other donors' samples.

The rearrangement joins TRBV30 to TRBJ2-4; no firm D call. This CDR3 contains 13 residues. Germline CDR1 is GTSNPN and CDR2 is SVGIG (reference sequence). Trimming left V 5 bases short and J 6 bases short, with 14 bases between. The CDR3 spells CAWERDVGNIQYF. The CDR3 DNA reads as TGTGCCTGGGAAAGGGATGTTGGAAACATTCAGTACTTC.

The chain couples TRBV7-2 to TRBJ2-7; D may match TRBD1 or TRBD2 (5 bases each). The CDR3 runs to 14 residues. Germline-derived CDR1 and CDR2 are SGHTA and FQGNSA. The V and J ends lost 4 bases and 0 bases respectively, with 10 bases between them. The CDR3 coding sequence is TGTGCCAGCAGCTCGGGACCGAGCTCCTACGAGCAGTACTTC. It specifies CASSSGPSSYEQYF.

The chain links TRBV27 to TRBJ2-1; 8 bases are a match to TRBD1. Trimming took 6 bases from V and 9 from J; bases not matched to a gene: 7. The CDR3 covers 13 residues. The germline V gene encodes CDR1 MNHEY and CDR2 SMNVEV (reference sequence). As DNA, the CDR3 is TGTGCCAGCAGCCTGACAGGGGTCGGTGAGCAGTTCTTC. It translates to CASSLTGVGEQFF.

V usage is TRBV7-3 and J usage is TRBJ2-1; TRBD2 might be the D (6 bases). Per germline, CDR1 SGHTA and CDR2 FQGTGA. The CDR3 consists of 15 residues. V shed 5 bases and J shed 5 bases, with 16 bases lying between them. The CDR3 DNA is TGTGCCAGCAGCCTTTATCCGGGCGGGAACAATGAGCAGTTCTTC. Amino acids: CASSLYPGGNNEQFF.

Only a few counts were recorded for this clonotype. This sequence joins TRBV7-4 and TRBJ2-3; D is possibly TRBD2 (5 bases). The CDR3 consists of 16 residues. V lost 5 bases and J 12 bases, leaving 27 bases between the germline ends. Germline V gene sequence: CDR1 SGHVT, CDR2 SQSDAQ. The CDR3 region has the DNA TGTGCCAGCAGCCCTACTAGAGAGTTGAGCGGTGTCGTCCAGTATTTT. Protein product: CASSPTRELSGVVQYF. The full variable domain, in which reference TRBV7-4 and TRBJ2-3 provide the parts outside the CDR3, is GAGVSQSPRYKVAKRGRDVALRCDSISGHVTLYWYRQTLGQGSEVLTYSQSDAQRDKSGRPSGRFSAERPERSVSTLKIQRTEQGDSAVYLCASSPTRELSGVVQYFGPGTRLTVL.

The chain couples TRBV11-3 to TRBJ2-2; TRBD2 is a possible D gene (5 bases). Trimming pared 5 bases from V and 3 bases from J, leaving 10 bases between. This CDR3 comprises 14 residues. Per germline, CDR1 SGHNT and CDR2 YENEEA. The CDR3 DNA reads as TGTGCCAGCAGCCGCCGGGATCACACCGGGGAGCTGTTTTTT. This codes for CASSRRDHTGELFF.

This clonotype showed up just a few times. The rearrangement uses TRBV4-1 and TRBJ2-1; D may be TRBD1 or TRBD2 (5 bases each). Trimming took 3 bases from V and 0 from J, leaving 18 bases between them. The CDR3 runs 18 residues. Looked up from germline, CDR1 is MGHRA and CDR2 is YSYEKL. DNA of the CDR3: TGCGCCAGCAGCCAGGACCCGGGAAGGGGAAGCTCCTACAATGAGCAGTTCTTC. It specifies CASSQDPGRGSSYNEQFF.

The chain recombines TRBV19 with TRBJ1-1; 7 nucleotides line up with TRBD1. Germline V gene sequence: CDR1 LNHDA, CDR2 SQIVND (reference sequence). The V and J ends lost 7 bases and 6 bases, in that order; junction bases with no gene match: 8. CDR3 length: 13 amino acids. The CDR3 DNA reads TGTGCCAGTATGGCAGGGGGTTTCGCTGAAGCTTTCTTT. Protein product: CASMAGGFAEAFF.

This clonotype was seen a few times. The chain links TRBV3-1 to TRBJ1-1, with D perhaps matching TRBD1 (5 bases). The CDR3 covers 15 residues. Trimming removed 4 bases at V and 3 bases at J, with 15 bases between. Germline V gene sequence: CDR1 LGHDT, CDR2 YNNKEL (reference sequence). As DNA, the CDR3 is TGTGCCAGCAGCCCCCGGCCTGGGGCGTACACTGAAGCTTTCTTT. Translated: CASSPRPGAYTEAFF.

This clonotype was detected only a few times. This rearrangement joins TRBV27 to TRBJ2-1, with a tentative D call TRBD1 (5 bases). CDR3 length equals 17 residues. V lost 0 bases and J 2 bases, leaving 14 bases between the germline ends. Germline V gives CDR1 MNHEY, CDR2 SMNVEV (reference sequence). The CDR3 here is CASSLSSGSNAYNEQFF. CDR3 in DNA: TGTGCCAGCAGTTTATCGTCAGGGTCCAACGCCTACAATGAGCAGTTCTTC.

This rearrangement joins TRBV7-6 to TRBJ2-1, with D perhaps matching TRBD2 (5 bases). Per the germline V gene, CDR1 is SGHVS and CDR2 is FNYEAQ. CDR3 size: 18 residues. V gave up 0 bases and J gave up 2 bases, with 17 bases separating them. The CDR3 nucleotides are TGTGCCAGCAGCTTAGCGGCTGAAGCGGTAAAACCCTACAATGAGCAGTTCTTC. The encoded protein is CASSLAAEAVKPYNEQFF.

This clonotype was seen only once. The gene calls are TRBV6-2 or TRBV6-3 and TRBJ2-1; 11 bases map to TRBD2. The CDR3 sequence is 15 residues long. In germline, CDR1 is MNHEY, CDR2 SVGEGT. Trimming at V came to 5 bases and at J to 5 bases, leaving 5 bases not matched to a gene. DNA for the CDR3: TGTGCCAGCAGTGGAATAGCGGGAGGGAACAATGAGCAGTTCTTC. As protein: CASSGIAGGNNEQFF.

This clonotype was detected ten times or more. The chain combines TRBV18 with TRBJ2-5, with D possibly being TRBD1 (5 bases). In germline, CDR1 is KGHSH, CDR2 LQKENI. With 3 bases removed from V and 2 bases from J, the gap between germline ends came to 16 bases. This CDR3 region has 16 residues. The CDR3 bases are TGTGCCAGCTCACCTTTCTCCACAGGCCTTCAAGAGACCCAGTACTTC. Residues: CASSPFSTGLQETQYF.

This clonotype was recorded at least ten times. The chain couples TRBV7-8 to TRBJ2-1; 10 bases match TRBD2. This CDR3 is 16 amino acids long. Germline assignment: CDR1 SGHVS and CDR2 FQNEAQ. Unmatched junction bases numbered 8, after V lost 5 bases and J lost 4 bases. CDR3 nucleotides: TGTGCCAGCAGCCGCAAGGGACTAGCGAAATACAATGAGCAGTTCTTC. Translation gives CASSRKGLAKYNEQFF.

This clonotype was detected a few times. V usage is TRBV28 and J usage is TRBJ2-7, with D possibly matching TRBD1 (6 bases). This CDR3 is 14 amino acids long. Per germline, CDR1 MDHEN and CDR2 SYDVKM. The V end lost 6 bases, the J end lost 0 bases, and 12 bases lay between the germline ends. CDR3 protein: CASSTGTPSYEQYF. As DNA, the CDR3 is TGTGCCAGCAGCACCGGGACACCCTCCTACGAGCAGTACTTC.

CDR3 DNA sequence: TGTGCCATCACCACGACAGGTGCGAACACTGAAGCTTTCTTT. Translating gives CAITTTGANTEAFF. J is TRBJ1-1 and V is TRBV10-3; D may be TRBD1 (6 bases). This CDR3 spans 14 amino acids. Germline V gives CDR1 ENHRY, CDR2 SYGVKD. V was cut by 7 bases and J by 1 base, with 13 bases left in between.

In this sample, this clonotype turned up once. The chain combines TRBV4-3 with TRBJ2-1; the match to TRBD2 covers 10 bases. Germline V gene data show CDR1 as LGHNA and CDR2 as YSLEER. V dropped 0 bases and J dropped 3; count of bases not matched to a gene: 17. CDR3 length: 21 residues. The CDR3 region is CASSQDESLVAGGPSYNEQFF. Written as DNA, the CDR3 is TGCGCCAGCAGCCAAGATGAGTCACTTGTAGCGGGAGGCCCCAGCTACAATGAGCAGTTCTTC.

The chain carries TRBV5-4 and TRBJ2-3; 7 bases agree with TRBD2. There are 17 residues in the CDR3. Germline trimming cut 3 bases from V and 3 bases from J; bases unmatched to any gene: 13. The germline CDR1 and CDR2 sequences are SGHNT and YYREEE (reference sequence). The CDR3 region has the DNA TGTGCCAGCAGCTGGGGGAGACTAGCCGACGGGACAGATACGCAGTATTTT. As protein: CASSWGRLADGTDTQYF. The variable domain in full, with the rest retrieved from reference TRBV5-4 and TRBJ2-3, is ETGVTQSPTHLIKTRGQQVTLRCSSQSGHNTVSWYQQALGQGPQFIFQYYREEENGRGNFPPRFSGLQFPNYSSELNVNALELDDSALYLCASSWGRLADGTDTQYFGPGTRLTVL.

This chain links TRBV7-2 with TRBJ1-6; D remains ambiguous. V was clipped by 1 base and J by 9 bases, with 7 bases between them. The CDR3 contains 13 residues. Germline V lookup: CDR1 SGHTA, CDR2 FQGNSA. Written as DNA, the CDR3 is TGTGCCAGCAGCTTAGGAGGGAGTTCACCCCTCCACTTT. It yields the protein CASSLGGSSPLHF.

This clonotype was counted many times. The genes are TRBV6-1 and TRBJ2-5; no clear D gene. This CDR3 region has 12 residues. Germline V lookup: CDR1 MNHNS, CDR2 SASEGT. V was cut by 5 bases and J by 5 bases, with 9 bases left in between. The CDR3 is CASSRIGETQYF. DNA of the CDR3: TGTGCCAGCAGTAGGATCGGGGAGACCCAGTACTTC.

This clonotype appeared many times. The chain employs TRBV7-2 and TRBJ2-5, with 11 positions matching TRBD1. The CDR3 spans 16 residues. The V segment lost 4 bases and the J segment 4 bases; nucleotides outside the gene matches: 8. Per germline, CDR1 SGHTA and CDR2 FQGNSA. The CDR3 sequence: CASSYRDRGSGETQYF. CDR3 sequence (DNA): TGTGCCAGCAGCTACCGGGACAGGGGGAGCGGAGAGACCCAGTACTTC.

This clonotype has at least ten counts. This chain connects TRBV7-8 to TRBJ2-3; D possibly matches TRBD1 or TRBD2 (5 bases each). Germline lookup yields CDR1 SGHVS and CDR2 FQNEAQ. The CDR3 length is 16 residues. Trimming removed 4 bases at V and 2 bases at J, with 16 bases between. The CDR3 region is CASSSGTLSHTDTQYF. In DNA, the CDR3 is TGTGCCAGCAGCTCTGGGACCTTATCGCACACAGATACGCAGTATTTT.

This clonotype occurred a few times. The chain has TRBV6-2 or TRBV6-3 and TRBJ2-2; a possible D gene is TRBD2 (5 bases). There are 14 residues in the CDR3. Germline V CDR1 and CDR2: MNHEY, SVGEGT. Trimming took 4 bases from V and 6 from J, leaving 12 bases between them. The CDR3 loop is CASSWELVAGELFF. CDR3 bases: TGTGCCAGCAGTTGGGAACTAGTTGCCGGGGAGCTGTTTTTT.

The gene calls are TRBV29-1 and TRBJ1-3; D is unclear. Looked up from germline, CDR1 is SQVTM and CDR2 is ANQGSEA. The CDR3 is made up of 17 amino acids. The V end was cut by 6 bases, the J end by 0 bases, with 21 bases between. The CDR3 sequence: CSVVLGRGGNSGNTIYF. CDR3 DNA sequence: TGCAGCGTCGTATTGGGGAGAGGAGGAAACTCTGGAAACACCATATATTTT.

This clonotype was observed a single time. This chain joins TRBV5-4 and TRBJ1-2, with 7 bases aligning to TRBD1. Germline loops: CDR1 SGHNT, CDR2 YYREEE (reference sequence). The CDR3 runs to 15 residues. Trimming took 4 bases from V and 5 from J; bases not matched to a gene: 11. The CDR3: CASSPVVGGIYGYTF. Here the CDR3 DNA reads TGTGCCAGCAGCCCCGTCGTAGGGGGCATTTATGGCTACACCTTC.

This clonotype was detected ten times or more. The chain employs TRBV12-5 and TRBJ2-2; maybe TRBD1 (6 bases). V lost 3 bases and J lost 6, with 11 bases in between. Germline CDR1 and CDR2: LGHNT and FRNRAP. CDR3 length: 14 residues. The CDR3 reads CASGFTGSAGELFF. The CDR3 bases are TGTGCTAGTGGTTTTACAGGGAGCGCCGGGGAGCTGTTTTTT.

This chain uses TRBV19 with TRBJ1-2; a weak D match, TRBD1 (5 bases). V was clipped by 7 bases and J by 2 bases, with 11 bases between them. Germline loops: CDR1 LNHDA, CDR2 SQIVND (reference sequence). The CDR3 sequence is 13 residues long. For the CDR3, the DNA is TGTGCCAGTACCCCAAGGGGAAACTATGGCTACACCTTC. The encoded protein is CASTPRGNYGYTF.